A selection of T cell receptor beta chains follows, all from one sample in a study of blood T cell repertoires in COVID-19. Assay used: immunoSEQ multiplex PCR; TCRdb lists only in-frame clones, some missing. The sample contains fewer than 200,000 clones, 70% to 90% of which appear only once. The specimen was PBMCs or T cells enriched from blood (not recorded which). The receptor set was obtained from a woman aged 45-59 years who had recovered from COVID-19. Each CDR3 is given with its conserved first and last residue. Clone size, where shown, is once, few, many, or a class for clones that have expanded.

TRBV29-1,once,TRBJ1-2,CSVEDRPDIYGYTF
TRBV28,-,TRBJ1-2,CASISPGLRTYGYTF
TRBV7-9,-,TRBJ1-2,CASSPRQAPVYGYTF
TRBV29-1,few,TRBJ1-1,CSAHPEGRTEAFF
TRBV19,few,TRBJ1-3,CASTLQGQGNTIYF
TRBV10-2,-,TRBJ1-1,CASRLTGEGTEAFF
TRBV4-3,-,TRBJ1-1,CASSPWPGNTEAFF
TRBV3-1/TRBV3-2,-,TRBJ1-1,CASSQGLNTEAFF
TRBV5-1,few,TRBJ2-5,CASSLAGTSGGGETQYF
TRBV12-5,many,TRBJ1-1,CASALGWGDTEAFF
TRBV5-4,-,TRBJ2-2,CASSFSGPNTGELFF
TRBV28,-,TRBJ2-5,CASSLGTGGAWETQYF
TRBV18,-,TRBJ1-2,CASASGAGVYGYTF
TRBV6-5,-,TRBJ2-4,CASSPGVEAKNIQYF
TRBV28,-,TRBJ1-2,CATRGGGNYGYTF
TRBV7-6,-,TRBJ2-2,CASSPSPLAGADTGELFF
TRBV7-2,-,TRBJ1-3,CASSENQGNTIYF
TRBV19,-,TRBJ1-6,CASSIRNSPLHF
TRBV27,-,TRBJ2-4,CASSFFPFGRSKNIQYF
TRBV25-1,few,TRBJ1-1,CASKDRNTEAFF
TRBV2,-,TRBJ1-5,CASSGTGLSQPQHF
TRBV5-1,-,TRBJ2-6,CASVQGANSGANVLTF
TRBV27,few,TRBJ2-1,CASSYPSRNEQFF
TRBV5-1,few,TRBJ1-3,CASSLGGGNSGNTIYF
TRBV6-6,-,TRBJ1-5,CASSSPGNNQPQHF
TRBV6-5,-,TRBJ1-1,CASMTRGRGAEAFF
TRBV7-9,-,TRBJ2-2,CASSSTRAGTNTGELFF
TRBV4-1,few,TRBJ1-5,CASSQGRAGNQPQHF
TRBV24-1,-,TRBJ1-5,CATSDLAGDQPQHF